This is a list of T cell receptor beta chains from one sample in a study of blood T cell repertoires in COVID-19. The protocol was immunoSEQ multiplex PCR, while the TCRdb copy is restricted to in-frame clones and leaves out a portion. The repertoire includes 200,000 to 250,000 clones, 82% of them detected once, and 8% to 9% sits in the top ten. Sequencing was performed on peripheral blood. The receptors were sampled from a woman of 80 years or more with COVID-19, enrolled during active disease. CDR3s include the opening cysteine and the closing phenylalanine or tryptophan. A D gene is named only where the DNA matches it firmly. Clone size is not always given. Where it is, it says once, few, many or a class for expanded clones.

j_call	v_call	clone_size	d_call	cdr3_nt	cdr3_aa
TRBJ1-1	TRBV12-5	few	TRBD1	TGTGCTAGTGGTTTGGGGGAGTACAGGGGACAAGCTTTCTTT	CASGLGEYRGQAFF
TRBJ2-3	TRBV5-8	once	TRBD1	TGTGCCAGCAGCCCGGGACAGCAAAACGTAGGAGATACGCAGTATTTT	CASSPGQQNVGDTQYF
TRBJ1-4	TRBV27	-	-	TGTGCCAGCTCCGAGGGGGCAACTAATGAAAAACTGTTTTTT	CASSEGATNEKLFF
TRBJ2-3	TRBV7-6	-	TRBD2	TGTGCCAGCAGCTTAGATGTTGGAGGACTAGCGGGGAGCACAGATACGCAGTATTTT	CASSLDVGGLAGSTDTQYF
TRBJ2-1	TRBV19	many	TRBD2	TGTGCCAGTAGCTTACTAGCGGGGTGGAGCTACAATGAGCAGTTCTTC	CASSLLAGWSYNEQFF
TRBJ2-2	TRBV18	-	TRBD2	TGTGCCAGCTCACCTCCGGGACTAGCGGGAGCACGTCCCGGGGAGCTGTTTTTT	CASSPPGLAGARPGELFF
TRBJ1-2	TRBV7-9	-	-	TGTGCCAGCAGCCCTCCGGGGGGGGTTGACTATGGCTACACCTTC	CASSPPGGVDYGYTF
TRBJ2-1	TRBV27	-	-	TGTGCCAGCAGTTTCCAGGGGTCCGTTGAGCAGTTCTTC	CASSFQGSVEQFF
TRBJ1-4	TRBV19	-	TRBD1	TGTGCCAGTAGTATGGGGGACAGGGCTAATGAAAAACTGTTTTTT	CASSMGDRANEKLFF
TRBJ2-7	TRBV9	-	TRBD1	TGTGCCAGCAGCTTCGGGACAGGGGAGACCGAGCAGTACTTC	CASSFGTGETEQYF
TRBJ1-6	TRBV18	-	-	TGTGCCAGCTCACCACCGGGAGGGGGACAAAAGTCACCCCTCCACTTT	CASSPPGGGQKSPLHF
TRBJ1-1	TRBV6-5	-	-	TGTGCCAGCAGCGCAGACAGTTTGAACACTGAAGCTTTCTTT	CASSADSLNTEAFF
TRBJ2-7	TRBV9	-	TRBD1	TGTGCCAGCAACCCAACCGGGACAGAGAACTACGAGCAGTACTTC	CASNPTGTENYEQYF
TRBJ2-3	TRBV3-1/TRBV3-2	-	-	TGTGCCAGCAGCCAAGGGTCAGCGGCAGATACGCAGTATTTT	CASSQGSAADTQYF
TRBJ2-1	TRBV11-3	-	TRBD2	TGTGCCAGCAGGGCGGGAGGTTCCAATGAGCAGTTCTTC	CASRAGGSNEQFF
TRBJ1-2	TRBV30	-	-	TGTGCCTGGTCGACAGGAGGAGGCTACACCTTC	CAWSTGGGYTF
TRBJ1-4	TRBV4-1	-	-	TGCGCCAGCAGCCAAGAATGGGGAGTCTGGGCAGCTGCAACTAATGAAAAACTGTTTTTT	CASSQEWGVWAAATNEKLFF
TRBJ1-5	TRBV5-1	-	-	TGCGCCAGCAGCTTGGGGGGGCGAGGCAATCAGCCCCAGCATTTT	CASSLGGRGNQPQHF
TRBJ2-5	TRBV5-1	-	-	TGCGCCAGCAGCTTGCAGGGGGGATATCAAGAGACCCAGTACTTC	CASSLQGGYQETQYF
TRBJ2-7	TRBV27	-	TRBD2	TGTGCCAGCAGGAGAGACGATCGCGGGAGTCACTACGAGCAGTACTTC	CASRRDDRGSHYEQYF